The next 21 T cell receptor beta chains were all read from a single sample in a study of T cell responses to AZD1222 COVID-19 vaccine. The assay was immunoSEQ multiplex PCR, and TCRdb's table has in-frame clones only and misses some. The sample contains about 180,000 clones, 85% to 90% of which appear only once. The starting material was peripheral blood, obtained on day 0 of AZD1222 vaccination. The receptors shown here come from an adult in good health.

The chain carries TRBV24-1 and TRBJ2-5, with 9 nucleotides matching TRBD1. The CDR3 length is 14 residues. After removal of 3 bases from V and 4 bases from J, the junction contained 2 bases not matched to a gene. Germline CDR1 and CDR2: KGHDR and SFDVKD. In DNA form, the CDR3 reads TGTGCCACCAGTGATAGGACAGGGGCAGAGACCCAGTACTTC. Translation: CATSDRTGAETQYF.

The J gene is TRBJ1-1, the V gene TRBV10-3, with D uncertain. The CDR3 has 12 amino acids. Germline lookup yields CDR1 ENHRY and CDR2 SYGVKD. V was shortened by 10 bases and J by 5 bases, with 14 bases between the two germline ends. For the CDR3, the DNA is TGTGCCACACTAGGCTCTCGGACTGAAGCTTTCTTT. Its translation is CATLGSRTEAFF.

This clone occurred a few times. The chain employs TRBV16 and TRBJ1-2, with 7 bases aligning to TRBD1. The CDR3 runs to 13 residues. Germline-derived CDR1 and CDR2 are KGHSY and FQNENV. Trimming removed 2 bases from V and 3 bases from J; junction bases left unmatched: 0. This CDR3 reads CASSQTGDYGYTF. CDR3 bases: TGTGCCAGCAGCCAAACAGGGGACTATGGCTACACCTTC.

This clone was detected only a few times. The chain is built from TRBV18 and TRBJ2-7, with 10 nucleotides matching TRBD1. This CDR3 has 17 amino acids. CDR1 and CDR2 from the germline V gene are KGHSH and LQKENI. V was pared by 2 bases and J by 3 bases, with 10 bases of the junction left unmatched. In DNA form, the CDR3 reads TGTGCCAGCTCACCAGTGATGTCGAGGGACAGGGGCTACGAGCAGTACTTC. Protein product: CASSPVMSRDRGYEQYF.

V is TRBV6-5 and J is TRBJ1-1, with D maybe TRBD1 (5 bases). V lost 0 bases, J lost 4 bases, and 12 bases lay in between. CDR1 is MNHEY, CDR2 SVGAGI, per germline. This CDR3 has 15 amino acids. The CDR3 bases are TGTGCCAGCAGTTACTCGAGGTCAGGGAGCACTGAAGCTTTCTTT. This gives the protein CASSYSRSGSTEAFF.

The CDR3 region is CASSPDRDGYTF. For the CDR3, the DNA is TGTGCCAGCTCACCCGACAGGGATGGCTACACCTTC. The chain employs TRBV18 and TRBJ1-2; 7 bases align to TRBD1. This CDR3 is 12 amino acids long. After removal of 3 bases from V and 6 bases from J, the junction contained 1 base not matched to a gene. In germline, CDR1 is KGHSH, CDR2 LQKENI.

The chain joins TRBV7-3 to TRBJ2-5, with 8 positions matching TRBD2. CDR3 length: 15 amino acids. Germline-derived CDR1 and CDR2 are SGHTA and FQGTGA. J gave up 5 bases and V 3 bases, and 8 bases lay outside the gene matches. In DNA form, the CDR3 reads TGTGCCAGCAGCTTTGGCGGGAGGAACGGGGAGACCCAGTACTTC. This sequence encodes CASSFGGRNGETQYF.

The chain employs TRBV5-1 and TRBJ1-1; D unclear. The CDR3 sequence is 13 residues long. The V gene lost 2 bases and the J gene lost 1 base, with 6 bases spanning the gap. The germline V gene encodes CDR1 SGHRS and CDR2 YFSETQ. In nucleotides, the CDR3 is TGCGCCAGCAGCTTTAACAGGAACACTGAAGCTTTCTTT. Translated: CASSFNRNTEAFF.

This chain joins TRBV12-5 and TRBJ1-5, with unresolved D. Trimming stripped 7 bases from V and 3 bases from J, with 10 bases between. The germline V gene has CDR1 LGHNT and CDR2 FRNRAP. This CDR3 spans 13 amino acids. CDR3 amino acids: CASAMGFNQPQHF. The CDR3 nucleotides are TGTGCTAGTGCCATGGGGTTCAATCAGCCCCAGCATTTT. Full variable domain (outside the CDR3, taken from reference TRBV12-5 and TRBJ1-5): DARVTQTPRHKVTEMGQEVTMRCQPILGHNTVFWYRQTMMQGLELLAYFRNRAPLDDSGMPKDRFSAEMPDATLATLKIQPSEPRDSAVYFCASAMGFNQPQHFGDGTRLSIL.

The chain combines TRBV5-5 with TRBJ1-6; no clear D. This CDR3 comprises 15 residues. The germline V gene encodes CDR1 SGHKS and CDR2 YYEKEE (reference sequence). V was clipped by 0 bases and J by 7 bases, with 11 bases between them. The chain's CDR3 is CASSLVLNQNSPLHF. DNA for the CDR3: TGTGCCAGCAGCTTGGTTCTGAATCAGAATTCACCCCTCCACTTT.

The CDR3 sequence: CASSEGQVITEAFF. CDR3 DNA sequence: TGCGCCAGCAGTGAAGGGCAGGTTATAACTGAAGCTTTCTTT. The rearrangement joins TRBV10-1 to TRBJ1-1; no firm D call. Germline V gene sequence: CDR1 WNHNN, CDR2 SYGVQD (reference sequence). The CDR3 loop spans 14 amino acids. Trimming took 3 bases from V and 5 from J, leaving 13 bases between them.

This clone was counted a single time. The rearrangement links TRBV5-4 to TRBJ2-1, with 8 nucleotides matching TRBD1. V gave up 4 bases and J gave up 4 bases; unmatched junction bases: 7. The germline V gene encodes CDR1 SGHNT and CDR2 YYREEE (reference sequence). This CDR3 has 15 residues. This CDR3 reads CASSSRTGNYNEQFF. CDR3 coding DNA: TGTGCCAGCAGCAGCCGGACAGGGAATTACAATGAGCAGTTCTTC.

This clone was recorded once. The V gene is TRBV3-1 (or the pseudogene TRBV3-2), the J gene TRBJ1-2; TRBD1 matches at 12 bases. Germline CDR1 is LGHDT and CDR2 is YNNKEL (reference sequence). CDR3 length: 15 residues. V dropped 2 bases and J dropped 8; count of bases not matched to a gene: 6. CDR3 residues: CASSQPGQGASGYTF. The CDR3 nucleotides are TGTGCCAGCAGCCAACCGGGACAGGGGGCATCGGGCTACACCTTC.

The chain employs TRBV7-2 and TRBJ1-4; 8 bases are a match to TRBD1. The CDR3 sequence is 14 residues long. The junction had 7 bases not matched to a gene; V was cut back by 5 bases and J by 8 bases. Germline V gene data show CDR1 as SGHTA and CDR2 as FQGNSA. CDR3 coding DNA: TGTGCCAGCAGCATGGACAGGGTCGACGAAAAACTGTTTTTT. Translated, it gives CASSMDRVDEKLFF.

The gene calls are TRBV30 and TRBJ1-5, with D maybe TRBD1 (5 bases). CDR1 GTSNPN and CDR2 SVGIG come from the germline V gene (reference sequence). The CDR3 extends over 13 amino acids. The V end lost 6 bases, the J end lost 4 bases, and 13 bases lay between the germline ends. The CDR3 spells CACARDLNQPQHF. The DNA for the CDR3 is TGTGCCTGCGCCCGGGACCTGAATCAGCCCCAGCATTTT.

The chain recombines TRBV30 with TRBJ1-4, with D tentatively TRBD1 (6 bases). The V gene lost 3 bases and the J gene lost 6 bases, with 8 bases spanning the gap. From germline, CDR1 is GTSNPN and CDR2 SVGIG (reference sequence). The CDR3 is 12 amino acids. The CDR3 is CAWRRGYEKLFF. CDR3 DNA: TGTGCCTGGAGAAGGGGGTATGAAAAACTGTTTTTT.

Only one count was recorded for this clone. V is TRBV6-2 or TRBV6-3 and J is TRBJ1-4; no firm D call. CDR3 length: 15 amino acids. CDR1 MNHEY and CDR2 SVGEGT come from the germline V gene. V gave up 4 bases and J gave up 5 bases, with 14 bases separating them. CDR3 coding DNA: TGTGCCAGCAGTTCGTACGGCAGTCCAAATGAAAAACTGTTTTTT. This sequence encodes CASSSYGSPNEKLFF.

V gene TRBV28 combines with J gene TRBJ2-5; 10 nucleotides match TRBD2. CDR1 and CDR2 from the germline V gene are MDHEN and SYDVKM. Germline trimming cut 4 bases from V and 1 base from J; bases unmatched to any gene: 3. The length of the CDR3 is 15 residues. CDR3 loop: CASSSASGGQETQYF. CDR3 in DNA: TGTGCCAGCAGTTCCGCTAGCGGGGGCCAAGAGACCCAGTACTTC.

The rearrangement uses TRBV5-1 and TRBJ1-4; D is uncertain. Between the trimmed V and J ends, which lost 0 bases and 4 bases, there was a span of 10 bases. The CDR3 covers 15 residues. Germline CDR1 SGHRS, CDR2 YFSETQ. The CDR3 region has the DNA TGCGCCAGCAGCTTGGCCGGGCGGAATAATGAAAAACTGTTTTTT. This sequence encodes CASSLAGRNNEKLFF.

This chain links TRBV7-8 with TRBJ1-1, with D unclear. In germline, CDR1 is SGHVS, CDR2 FQNEAQ. CDR3 size: 13 residues. Between the trimmed V and J ends, which lost 0 bases and 8 bases, there was a span of 10 bases. The CDR3 loop is CASSLATGKEAFF. CDR3 bases: TGTGCCAGCAGCTTAGCCACCGGGAAAGAAGCTTTCTTT. Drawing the rest from reference TRBV7-8 and TRBJ1-1, the complete variable domain is GAGVSQSPRYKVAKRGQDVALRCDPISGHVSLFWYQQALGQGPEFLTYFQNEAQLDKSGLPSDRFFAERPEGSVSTLKIQRTQQEDSAVYLCASSLATGKEAFFGQGTRLTVV.

The V gene is TRBV6-2 or TRBV6-3, the J gene TRBJ2-7, with D unclear. Trimming pared 5 bases from V and 2 bases from J, leaving 13 bases between. The CDR3 has 14 amino acids. CDR1 and CDR2 from the germline V gene are MNHEY and SVGEGT. This CDR3 is CASSAISETYEQYF. In DNA, the CDR3 is TGTGCCAGCAGTGCGATCAGCGAGACCTACGAGCAGTACTTC.